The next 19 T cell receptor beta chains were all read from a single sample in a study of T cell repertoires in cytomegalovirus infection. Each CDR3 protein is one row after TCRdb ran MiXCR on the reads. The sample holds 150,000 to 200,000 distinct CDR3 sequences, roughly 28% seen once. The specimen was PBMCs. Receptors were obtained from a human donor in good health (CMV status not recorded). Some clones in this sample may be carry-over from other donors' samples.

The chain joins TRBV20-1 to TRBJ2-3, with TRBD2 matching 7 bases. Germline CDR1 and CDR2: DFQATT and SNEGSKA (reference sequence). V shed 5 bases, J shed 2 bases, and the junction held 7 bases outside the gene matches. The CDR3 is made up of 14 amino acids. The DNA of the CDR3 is TGCAGTGCTGAGGCCGGGGGGTCCACAGATACGCAGTATTTT. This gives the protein CSAEAGGSTDTQYF.

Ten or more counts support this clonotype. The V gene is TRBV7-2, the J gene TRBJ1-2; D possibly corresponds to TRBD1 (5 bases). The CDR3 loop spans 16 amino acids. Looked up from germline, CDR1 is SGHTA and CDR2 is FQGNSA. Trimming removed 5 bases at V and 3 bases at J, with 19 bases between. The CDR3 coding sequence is TGTGCCAGCAGCGACCGGACATCGGCGGGATACTATGGCTACACCTTC. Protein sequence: CASSDRTSAGYYGYTF.

This CDR3 is CASSQSWTVNTEAFF. In nucleotides, the CDR3 is TGTGCCAGCAGCCAATCATGGACGGTGAACACTGAAGCTTTCTTT. The chain recombines TRBV3-1 with TRBJ1-1; D uncertain. The CDR3 contains 15 residues. Trimming left V 2 bases short and J 0 bases short, with 10 bases between. Germline assignment: CDR1 LGHDT and CDR2 YNNKEL (reference sequence).

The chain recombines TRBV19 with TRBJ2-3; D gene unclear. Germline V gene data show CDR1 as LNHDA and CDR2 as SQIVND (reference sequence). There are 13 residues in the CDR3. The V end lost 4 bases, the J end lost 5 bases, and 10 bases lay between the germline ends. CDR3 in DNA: TGTGCCAGTAGTAATCGAGAAGGAGATACGCAGTATTTT. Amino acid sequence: CASSNREGDTQYF. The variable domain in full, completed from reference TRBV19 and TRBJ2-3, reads DGGITQSPKYLFRKEGQNVTLSCEQNLNHDAMYWYRQDPGQGLRLIYYSQIVNDFQKGDIAEGYSVSREKKESFPLTVTSAQKNPTAFYLCASSNREGDTQYFGPGTRLTVL.

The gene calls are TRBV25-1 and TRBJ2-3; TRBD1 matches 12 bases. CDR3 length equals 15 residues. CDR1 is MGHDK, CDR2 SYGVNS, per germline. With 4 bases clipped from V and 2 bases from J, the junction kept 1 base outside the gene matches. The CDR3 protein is CASSGDRGLTDTQYF. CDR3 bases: TGTGCCAGCAGTGGGGACAGGGGGCTCACAGATACGCAGTATTTT.

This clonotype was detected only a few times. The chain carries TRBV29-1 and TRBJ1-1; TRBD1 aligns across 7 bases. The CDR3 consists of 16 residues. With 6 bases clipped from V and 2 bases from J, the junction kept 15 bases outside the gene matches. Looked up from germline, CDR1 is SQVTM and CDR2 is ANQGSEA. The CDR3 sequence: CSVKPLQGPLNTEAFF. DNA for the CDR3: TGCAGCGTGAAACCCCTACAGGGGCCGCTTAACACTGAAGCTTTCTTT.

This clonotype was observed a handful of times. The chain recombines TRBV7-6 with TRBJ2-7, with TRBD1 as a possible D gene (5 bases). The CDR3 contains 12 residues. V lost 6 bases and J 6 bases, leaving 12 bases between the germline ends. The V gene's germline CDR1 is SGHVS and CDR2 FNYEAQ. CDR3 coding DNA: TGTGCCAGCAGTATGGCAGGGTTCGAGCAGTACTTC. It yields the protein CASSMAGFEQYF. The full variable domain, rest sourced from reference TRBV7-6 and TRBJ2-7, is GAGVSQSPRYKVTKRGQDVALRCDPISGHVSLYWYRQALGQGPEFLTYFNYEAQQDKSGLPNDRFSAERPEGSISTLTIQRTEQRDSAMYRCASSMAGFEQYFGPGTRLTVT.

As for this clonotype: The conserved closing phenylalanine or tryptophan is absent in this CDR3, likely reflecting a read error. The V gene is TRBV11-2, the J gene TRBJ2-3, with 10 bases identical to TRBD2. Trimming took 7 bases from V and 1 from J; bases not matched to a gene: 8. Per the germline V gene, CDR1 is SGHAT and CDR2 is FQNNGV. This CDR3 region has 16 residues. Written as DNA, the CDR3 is TGTGCCAGCAACCCTGGAACTAGCGGGGGCACAGATACGCAGTATTCT. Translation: CASNPGTSGGTDTQYS.

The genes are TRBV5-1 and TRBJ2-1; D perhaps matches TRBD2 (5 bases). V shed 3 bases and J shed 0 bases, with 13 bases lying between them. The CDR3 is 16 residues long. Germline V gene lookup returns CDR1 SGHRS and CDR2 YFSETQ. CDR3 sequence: CASSWALGSSYNEQFF. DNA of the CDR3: TGCGCCAGCAGCTGGGCCTTAGGGAGCTCCTACAATGAGCAGTTCTTC.

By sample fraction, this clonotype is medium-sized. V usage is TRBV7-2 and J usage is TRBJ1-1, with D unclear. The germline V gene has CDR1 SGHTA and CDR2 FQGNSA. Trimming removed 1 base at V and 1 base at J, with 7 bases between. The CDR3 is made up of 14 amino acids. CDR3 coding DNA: TGTGCCAGCAGCTTAGGTGCAGCGAACACTGAAGCTTTCTTT. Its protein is CASSLGAANTEAFF.

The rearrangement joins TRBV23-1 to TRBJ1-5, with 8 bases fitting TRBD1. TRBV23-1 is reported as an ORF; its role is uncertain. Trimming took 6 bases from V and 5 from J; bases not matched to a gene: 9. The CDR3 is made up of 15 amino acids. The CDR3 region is CASRDRVPPYQPQHF. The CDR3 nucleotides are TGCGCCAGCAGGGACAGGGTTCCTCCCTATCAGCCCCAGCATTTT.

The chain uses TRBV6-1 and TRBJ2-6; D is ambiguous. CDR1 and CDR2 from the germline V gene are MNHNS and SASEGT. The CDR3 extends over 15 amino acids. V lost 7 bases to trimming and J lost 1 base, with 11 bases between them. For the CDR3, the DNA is TGTGCCAGCATTCTGGGCCTATCTGGGGCCAACGTCCTGACTTTC. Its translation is CASILGLSGANVLTF.

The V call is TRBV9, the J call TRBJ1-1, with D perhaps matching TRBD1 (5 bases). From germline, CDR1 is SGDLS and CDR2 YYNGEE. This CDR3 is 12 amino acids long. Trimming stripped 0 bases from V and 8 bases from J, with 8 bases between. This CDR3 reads CASSVGGPEAFF. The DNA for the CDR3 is TGTGCCAGCAGCGTAGGGGGCCCAGAAGCTTTCTTT.

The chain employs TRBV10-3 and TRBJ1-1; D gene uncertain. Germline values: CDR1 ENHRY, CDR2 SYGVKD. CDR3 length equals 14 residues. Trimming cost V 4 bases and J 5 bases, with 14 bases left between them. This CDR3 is CAISVSAYGTEAFF. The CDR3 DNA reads TGTGCCATCAGTGTTTCGGCATACGGGACTGAAGCTTTCTTT.

The CDR3 bases are TGTGCCTGGAGTAGCTCCTATAATTCACCCCTCCACTTT. Translation gives CAWSSSYNSPLHF. The chain employs TRBV30 and TRBJ1-6; no definite D call. V was pared by 2 bases and J by 0 bases, with 2 bases between. The V gene's germline CDR1 is GTSNPN and CDR2 SVGIG (reference sequence). This CDR3 spans 13 amino acids.

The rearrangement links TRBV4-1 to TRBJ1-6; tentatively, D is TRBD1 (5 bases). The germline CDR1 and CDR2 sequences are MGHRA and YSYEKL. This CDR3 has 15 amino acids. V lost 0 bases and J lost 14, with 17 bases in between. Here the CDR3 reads CASSQENRNVPTLHF. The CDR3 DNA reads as TGCGCCAGCAGCCAAGAAAACAGGAACGTTCCGACCCTCCACTTT.

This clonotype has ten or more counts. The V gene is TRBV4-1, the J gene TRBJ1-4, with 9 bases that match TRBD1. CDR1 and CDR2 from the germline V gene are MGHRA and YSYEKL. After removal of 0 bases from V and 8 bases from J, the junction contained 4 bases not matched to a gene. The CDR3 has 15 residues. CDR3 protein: CASSQEQGAHEKLFF. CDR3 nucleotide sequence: TGCGCCAGCAGCCAAGAACAGGGGGCGCACGAAAAACTGTTTTTT.

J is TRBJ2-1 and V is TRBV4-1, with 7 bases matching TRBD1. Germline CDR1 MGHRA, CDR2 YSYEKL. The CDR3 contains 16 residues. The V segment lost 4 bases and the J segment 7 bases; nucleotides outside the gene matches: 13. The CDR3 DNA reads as TGCGCCAGCAGCCCGGACCAGGGGGTCCCCAGGAATGAGCAGTTCTTC. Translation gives CASSPDQGVPRNEQFF.

The CDR3 loop is CASSASGEVQPQHF. In nucleotides, the CDR3 is TGTGCCAGTAGTGCATCAGGGGAAGTTCAGCCCCAGCATTTT. The chain combines TRBV19 with TRBJ1-5; D possibly corresponds to TRBD1 (6 bases). Germline V gene lookup returns CDR1 LNHDA and CDR2 SQIVND (reference sequence). The CDR3 totals 14 residues. V lost 5 bases and J lost 6, with 14 bases in between.